The 25 T cell receptor beta chains below were found in one sample sequenced in a study of CD8+ T cells in alopecia areata. cDNA prepared by RNA extraction and subsequent reverse transcription served as the template for sequencing. Assay used: immunoSEQ multiplex PCR; TCRdb lists only in-frame clones, some missing. The table shows fewer than 250,000 clones, with 40% to 55% occurring only once. Treatment given: oral pan-JAK inhibitor, 5-10 mg twice daily. The sequences come from CD4+ T cells sorted from blood, collected at roughly week 36, from a patient treated with tofacitinib. The source is a human donor with alopecia areata.

In its sample, this clone was seen a few times. The rearrangement joins TRBV4-1 to TRBJ2-3; no clear D gene. V gave up 4 bases and J gave up 7 bases, with 15 bases separating them. Germline CDR1 and CDR2: MGHRA and YSYEKL. This CDR3 has 14 amino acids. CDR3 sequence reads: CASSPIPNTNTQYF. The CDR3 bases are TGCGCCAGCAGCCCGATCCCTAATACAAATACGCAGTATTTT.

The chain combines TRBV11-2 with TRBJ2-7, with TRBD1 identical over 8 bases. The CDR3 runs 14 residues. V trimming: 5 bases; J trimming: 5 bases; junction bases outside the gene matches: 8. Per germline, CDR1 SGHAT and CDR2 FQNNGV. CDR3 sequence: CASSPRTGTHEQYF. Here the CDR3 DNA reads TGTGCCAGCAGCCCTCGGACAGGGACCCACGAGCAGTACTTC.

This rearrangement joins TRBV5-1 to TRBJ2-3; D ambiguous. This CDR3 region has 13 residues. Germline V CDR1 and CDR2: SGHRS, YFSETQ. V lost 4 bases and J lost 4, with 10 bases in between. The CDR3 region is CASSMTPPDTQYF. CDR3 bases: TGCGCCAGCAGCATGACCCCCCCAGATACGCAGTATTTT.

This sequence joins TRBV30 and TRBJ2-3, with D possibly being TRBD2 (6 bases). CDR1 GTSNPN and CDR2 SVGIG come from the germline V gene (reference sequence). Trimming stripped 2 bases from V and 5 bases from J, with 8 bases between. The CDR3 is made up of 12 amino acids. The CDR3 DNA reads as TGTGCCTGGAGTCTCGGGAGAGATACGCAGTATTTT. Protein product: CAWSLGRDTQYF.

This clone appeared a few times. This chain links TRBV18 with TRBJ1-5, with D hard to call. V was shortened by 4 bases and J by 8 bases, with 12 bases between the two germline ends. The CDR3 runs 13 residues. Germline CDR1 and CDR2: KGHSH and LQKENI. The CDR3 is CASSLQSYEPQHF. DNA of the CDR3: TGTGCCAGCTCACTTCAGAGTTATGAGCCCCAGCATTTT. The whole variable domain, remainder taken from reference TRBV18 and TRBJ1-5, is NAGVMQNPRHLVRRRGQEARLRCSPMKGHSHVYWYRQLPEEGLKFMVYLQKENIIDESGMPKERFSAEFPKEGPSILRIQQVVRGDSAAYFCASSLQSYEPQHFGDGTRLSIL.

This chain joins TRBV29-1 and TRBJ1-2, with a weak D call TRBD1 (5 bases). Germline lookup yields CDR1 SQVTM and CDR2 ANQGSEA. V dropped 5 bases and J dropped 4 bases, with 11 bases sitting between them. The CDR3 consists of 12 residues. This CDR3 is CSVPGDGYGYTF. The DNA for the CDR3 is TGCAGCGTTCCTGGGGACGGCTATGGCTACACCTTC.

This sequence joins TRBV4-3 and TRBJ2-3; a possible D gene is TRBD2 (5 bases). Between the trimmed V and J ends, which lost 1 base and 4 bases, there was a span of 15 bases. CDR3 length equals 16 residues. The germline V gene encodes CDR1 LGHNA and CDR2 YSLEER. The CDR3 is CASSQGVGEVADTQYF. For the CDR3, the DNA is TGCGCCAGCAGCCAAGGGGTGGGAGAAGTCGCAGATACGCAGTATTTT.

The J gene is TRBJ2-4, the V gene TRBV19; a possible D gene is TRBD2 (5 bases). This CDR3 contains 15 residues. The germline V and J ends were trimmed by 5 bases and 4 bases, with 15 bases remaining between them. The germline V gene encodes CDR1 LNHDA and CDR2 SQIVND (reference sequence). The CDR3 nucleotides are TGTGCCAGTAGTTCACTGGACTCGGCGAAAAACATTCAGTACTTC. Translating gives CASSSLDSAKNIQYF.

In its sample, this clone was seen many times. The genes are TRBV10-3 and TRBJ1-3, with unresolved D. Germline CDR1 is ENHRY and CDR2 is SYGVKD. This CDR3 spans 15 amino acids. V lost 0 bases and J 0 bases, leaving 6 bases between the germline ends. The CDR3 spells CAISESTSSGNTIYF. In DNA, the CDR3 is TGTGCCATCAGTGAGTCCACCAGCTCTGGAAACACCATATATTTT.

This rearrangement joins TRBV20-1 to TRBJ2-2; D not resolved. Trimming pared 5 bases from V and 12 bases from J, leaving 13 bases between. The CDR3 loop spans 11 amino acids. Germline assignment: CDR1 DFQATT and CDR2 SNEGSKA (reference sequence). The CDR3 nucleotides are TGCAGTGCTCCCCTGACGCGCCAGCTGTTTTTT. Translation: CSAPLTRQLFF.

There are a few counts of this clone. The genes are TRBV11-1 and TRBJ2-2; D not certain. The germline V and J ends were trimmed by 6 bases and 6 bases, with 8 bases remaining between them. Germline-derived CDR1 and CDR2 are SGHAT and FQDESV (reference sequence). The CDR3 contains 12 residues. DNA of the CDR3: TGTGCCAGCAGTTTTCTCTCCGGGGAGCTGTTTTTT. It specifies CASSFLSGELFF.

For this clone: The same CDR3 also results from other DNA sequences found in this sample. The CDR3 protein is CSVTRDTEAFF. The CDR3 DNA follows: TGCAGCGTTACCAGGGACACTGAAGCTTTCTTT. The chain combines TRBV29-1 with TRBJ1-1; D is perhaps TRBD1 (5 bases). V lost 5 bases, J lost 3 bases, and 7 bases lay in between. Germline V gene data show CDR1 as SQVTM and CDR2 as ANQGSEA. The CDR3 extends over 11 amino acids.

The genes are TRBV11-2 and TRBJ2-3; 14 nucleotides align to TRBD2. In germline, CDR1 is SGHAT, CDR2 FQNNGV. The trim removed 3 bases at V and 3 bases at J, leaving 5 bases unmatched. The length of the CDR3 is 17 residues. CDR3 residues: CASSFPGLAGGTDTQYF. CDR3 sequence (DNA): TGTGCCAGCAGCTTCCCCGGACTAGCGGGAGGTACAGATACGCAGTATTTT.

This clone was counted a single time. The genes are TRBV5-1 and TRBJ2-5; maybe TRBD2 (5 bases). Germline CDR1 SGHRS, CDR2 YFSETQ. Deletions cut 0 bases from V and 13 bases from J, with 19 bases between. There are 14 residues in the CDR3. Here the CDR3 DNA reads TGCGCCAGCAGCTTGGAATATAGGGAGAGGAGGCTGTACTTC. It translates to CASSLEYRERRLYF.

The chain couples TRBV30 to TRBJ2-2, with D possibly called TRBD1 or TRBD2 (5 bases each). V lost 4 bases, J lost 4 bases, and 13 bases lay in between. CDR1 is GTSNPN, CDR2 SVGIG, per germline (reference sequence). This CDR3 spans 14 amino acids. CDR3 coding DNA: TGTGCCTGGAAGGCAGGGACGTCCACCGGGGAGCTGTTTTTT. Protein: CAWKAGTSTGELFF.

Only a few counts were recorded for this clone. The gene calls are TRBV11-1 and TRBJ1-2; D may be TRBD1 (5 bases). The V gene's germline CDR1 is SGHAT and CDR2 FQDESV (reference sequence). The CDR3 loop spans 13 amino acids. V lost 4 bases and J 6 bases, leaving 12 bases between the germline ends. The CDR3 DNA follows: TGTGCCAGCAGCTACGGGGGGAGCGATGGCTACACCTTC. Translating gives CASSYGGSDGYTF.

The chain carries TRBV6-5 and TRBJ2-7; D may be TRBD2 (5 bases). Germline CDR1 reads MNHEY; CDR2 reads SVGAGI. The CDR3 totals 14 residues. Trimming took 8 bases from V and 2 from J, leaving 16 bases between them. Written as DNA, the CDR3 is TGTGCCAGCCGGACTCCCCTGCCCCCCTACGAGCAGTACTTC. Its translation is CASRTPLPPYEQYF.

The V gene is TRBV13, the J gene TRBJ1-1; no clear D gene. Trimming took off 1 base at V and 0 bases at J, with 9 bases between the two ends. The CDR3 has 15 residues. CDR1 and CDR2 (germline): PRHDT, FYEKMQ (reference sequence). The CDR3 loop is CASSLEVSVNTEAFF. The CDR3 DNA is TGTGCCAGCAGCTTAGAAGTCAGCGTGAACACTGAAGCTTTCTTT.

The chain uses TRBV9 and TRBJ2-2; perhaps TRBD2 as D (6 bases). Germline V gene data show CDR1 as SGDLS and CDR2 as YYNGEE. V lost 1 base, J lost 4 bases, and 14 bases lay in between. The CDR3 totals 16 residues. The CDR3 sequence is CASSVTTGVSTGELFF. For the CDR3, the DNA is TGTGCCAGCAGCGTAACGACGGGAGTAAGCACCGGGGAGCTGTTTTTT.

CDR3 bases: TGCAGCGTTTCCGGGACGAACAGGAAAGAGACCCAGTACTTC. Its translation is CSVSGTNRKETQYF. The chain combines TRBV29-1 with TRBJ2-5; either TRBD1 or TRBD2 may supply D (5 bases each). Germline V gives CDR1 SQVTM, CDR2 ANQGSEA. This CDR3 comprises 14 residues. Trimming cost V 5 bases and J 3 bases, with 16 bases left between them.

This clone was counted a few times. The chain employs TRBV29-1 and TRBJ2-3; 9 nucleotides line up with TRBD1. Looked up from germline, CDR1 is SQVTM and CDR2 is ANQGSEA. The CDR3 contains 14 residues. J lost 4 bases, V lost 7 bases, and 9 bases had no gene match. The chain's CDR3 is CSDLHRGRSDTQYF. In DNA, the CDR3 is TGCAGCGACTTACACAGGGGGCGCTCAGATACGCAGTATTTT.

The chain uses TRBV5-1 and TRBJ2-7; 9 nucleotides align to TRBD2. Germline V lookup: CDR1 SGHRS, CDR2 YFSETQ. V was clipped by 0 bases and J by 4 bases; unmatched bases: 8. This CDR3 is built from 16 residues. CDR3 DNA sequence: TGCGCCAGCAGCTTGGGCCATAGCGGGAGTGGATACGAGCAGTACTTC. Protein: CASSLGHSGSGYEQYF.

This clone was counted once. The J gene is TRBJ1-2, the V gene TRBV29-1; possible D gene TRBD1, 5 bases. CDR1 and CDR2 from the germline V gene are SQVTM and ANQGSEA. The V end lost 5 bases, the J end lost 7 bases, and 20 bases lay between the germline ends. The CDR3 is made up of 14 amino acids. DNA for the CDR3: TGCAGCGTTACCCGGGCCGCTCGTGGGGGTGGCTACACCTTC. It codes for CSVTRAARGGGYTF.

The chain uses TRBV9 and TRBJ1-2, with TRBD1 as a possible D gene (6 bases). Between the trimmed V and J ends, which lost 2 bases and 8 bases, there was a span of 10 bases. The CDR3 covers 12 residues. The germline gives CDR1 SGDLS, CDR2 YYNGEE. The CDR3 spells CASSVDRTGYTF. The CDR3 DNA is TGTGCCAGCAGCGTCGACAGGACCGGCTACACCTTC.

The CDR3 DNA sequence: TGTGCCAGCAGCTTAGCGCAGGGCGGGAGGATAAACGAGCAGTACTTC. This codes for CASSLAQGGRINEQYF. V gene TRBV11-2 combines with J gene TRBJ2-7, with 8 bases matching TRBD2. This CDR3 is built from 16 residues. With V trimmed by 1 base and J by 5 bases, 10 bases remained unmatched. CDR1 is SGHAT and CDR2 is FQNNGV in the germline V gene.